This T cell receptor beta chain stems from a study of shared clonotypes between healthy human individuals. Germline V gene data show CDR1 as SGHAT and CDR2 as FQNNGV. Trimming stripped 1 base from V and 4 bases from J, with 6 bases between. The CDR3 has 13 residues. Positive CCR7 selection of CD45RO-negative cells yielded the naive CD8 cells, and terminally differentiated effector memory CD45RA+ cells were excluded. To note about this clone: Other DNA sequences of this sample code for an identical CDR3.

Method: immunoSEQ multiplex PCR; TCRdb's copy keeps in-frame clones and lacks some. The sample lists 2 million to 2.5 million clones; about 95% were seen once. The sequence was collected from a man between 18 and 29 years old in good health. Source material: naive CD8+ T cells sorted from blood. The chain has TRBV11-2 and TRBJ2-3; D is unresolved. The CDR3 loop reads CASSLAPPDTQYF. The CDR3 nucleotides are TGTGCCAGCAGCTTAGCCCCCCCAGATACGCAGTATTTT.